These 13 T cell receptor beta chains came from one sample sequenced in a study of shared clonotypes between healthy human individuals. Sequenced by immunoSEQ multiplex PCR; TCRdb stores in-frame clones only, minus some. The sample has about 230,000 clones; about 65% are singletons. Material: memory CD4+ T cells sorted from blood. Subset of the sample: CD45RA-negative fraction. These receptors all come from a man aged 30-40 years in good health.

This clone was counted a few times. CDR3 amino acids: CASSHTDTQYF. The CDR3 DNA sequence: TGTGCCAGCTCCCACACAGATACGCAGTATTTT. The J gene is TRBJ2-3, the V gene TRBV25-1; no firm D call. Germline CDR1 reads MGHDK; CDR2 reads SYGVNS. This CDR3 has 11 amino acids. Trimming shortened V by 8 bases and J by 2 bases, and 5 bases separated the two germline ends.

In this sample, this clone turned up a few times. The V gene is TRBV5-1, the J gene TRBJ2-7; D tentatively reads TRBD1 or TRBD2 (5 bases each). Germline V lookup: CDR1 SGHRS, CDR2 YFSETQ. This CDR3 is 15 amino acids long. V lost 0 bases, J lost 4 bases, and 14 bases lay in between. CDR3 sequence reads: CASSLGTSRTYEQYF. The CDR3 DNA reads TGCGCCAGCAGCTTGGGGACATCCCGGACTTACGAGCAGTACTTC.

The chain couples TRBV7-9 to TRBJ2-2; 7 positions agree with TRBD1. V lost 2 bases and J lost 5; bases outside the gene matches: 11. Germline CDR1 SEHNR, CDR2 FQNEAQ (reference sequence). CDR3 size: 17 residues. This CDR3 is CASSLQTKGARTGELFF. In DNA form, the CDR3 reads TGTGCCAGCAGCTTACAGACCAAGGGGGCGCGTACCGGGGAGCTGTTTTTT.

CDR3: CASNPAGTDTQYF. CDR3 in DNA: TGTGCCAGCAACCCAGCGGGCACAGATACGCAGTATTTT. This rearrangement joins TRBV5-4 to TRBJ2-3; a weak D match, TRBD2 (5 bases). This CDR3 comprises 13 residues. The V gene's germline CDR1 is SGHNT and CDR2 YYREEE (reference sequence). V lost 6 bases to trimming and J lost 1 base, with 9 bases between them.

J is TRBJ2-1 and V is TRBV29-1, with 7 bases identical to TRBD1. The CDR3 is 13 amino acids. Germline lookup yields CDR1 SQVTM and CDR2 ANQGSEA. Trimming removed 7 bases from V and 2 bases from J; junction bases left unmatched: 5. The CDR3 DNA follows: TGCAGCGCCGGGACAGCTACCTACAATGAGCAGTTCTTC. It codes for CSAGTATYNEQFF.

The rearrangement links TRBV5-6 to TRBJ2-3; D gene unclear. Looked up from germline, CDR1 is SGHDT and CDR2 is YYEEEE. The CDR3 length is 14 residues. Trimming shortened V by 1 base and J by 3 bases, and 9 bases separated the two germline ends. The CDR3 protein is CASSLLGQTDTQYF. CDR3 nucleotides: TGTGCCAGCAGCTTGCTAGGGCAGACAGATACGCAGTATTTT.

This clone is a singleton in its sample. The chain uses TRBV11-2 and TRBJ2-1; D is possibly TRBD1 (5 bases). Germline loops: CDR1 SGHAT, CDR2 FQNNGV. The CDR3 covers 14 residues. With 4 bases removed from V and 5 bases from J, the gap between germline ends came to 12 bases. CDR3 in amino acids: CASSSMTADNEQFF. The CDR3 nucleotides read TGTGCCAGCAGCTCGATGACAGCAGACAATGAGCAGTTCTTC.

CDR3 loop: CASSYWRGTGNYEQYF. The CDR3 bases are TGTGCCAGCAGTTATTGGCGAGGGACAGGGAACTACGAGCAGTACTTC. J is TRBJ2-7 and V is TRBV6-5, with 9 positions matching TRBD1. Germline V gene data show CDR1 as MNHEY and CDR2 as SVGAGI. The CDR3 extends over 16 amino acids. Trimming at V came to 3 bases and at J to 3 bases, leaving 9 bases not matched to a gene.

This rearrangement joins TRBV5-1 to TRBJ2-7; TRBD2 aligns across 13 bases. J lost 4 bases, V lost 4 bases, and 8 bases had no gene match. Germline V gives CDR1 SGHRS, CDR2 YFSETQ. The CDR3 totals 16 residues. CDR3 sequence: CASSTGTSGNVYEQYF. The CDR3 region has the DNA TGCGCCAGCAGCACCGGGACTAGCGGGAACGTGTACGAGCAGTACTTC.

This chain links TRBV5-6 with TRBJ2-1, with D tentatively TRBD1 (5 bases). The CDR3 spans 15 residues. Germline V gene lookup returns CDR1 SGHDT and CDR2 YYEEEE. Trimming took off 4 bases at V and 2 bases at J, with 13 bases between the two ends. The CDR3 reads CASSPQGLTYNEQFF. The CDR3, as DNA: TGTGCCAGCAGCCCCCAGGGCCTTACCTACAATGAGCAGTTCTTC.

CDR3 bases: TGTGCCAGCAGCTCGAGACAGGGAACCAATGAGCAGTTCTTC. Amino acids: CASSSRQGTNEQFF. This chain joins TRBV7-9 and TRBJ2-1; 7 positions agree with TRBD1. CDR1 is SEHNR, CDR2 FQNEAQ, per germline (reference sequence). V lost 4 bases to trimming and J lost 6 bases; unmatched junction nucleotides: 6. The CDR3 is made up of 14 amino acids.

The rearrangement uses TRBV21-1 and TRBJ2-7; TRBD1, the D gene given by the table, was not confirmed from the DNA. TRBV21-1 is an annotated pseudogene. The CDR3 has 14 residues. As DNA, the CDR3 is TGTGCCATCTCCCCCCCGGACAGGCTCTACGAGCAGTACTTC. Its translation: CAISPPDRLYEQYF.

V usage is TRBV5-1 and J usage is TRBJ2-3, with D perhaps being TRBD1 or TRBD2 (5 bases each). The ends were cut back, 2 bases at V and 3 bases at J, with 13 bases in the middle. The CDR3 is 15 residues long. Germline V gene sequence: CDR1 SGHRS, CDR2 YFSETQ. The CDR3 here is CASSFSPGPTDTQYF. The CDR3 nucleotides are TGCGCCAGCAGCTTTTCTCCGGGACCGACAGATACGCAGTATTTT.